The 26 T cell receptor beta chains presented below share a single source sample, sequenced in a study of Graves' ophthalmopathy and Graves' hyperthyroidism. From RNA, the CDR3 regions of TCR beta chains were amplified and sequenced. HTBI primers were used in a first-round RT-PCR, which preceded a second-round multiplex PCR. MiXCR, applied by TCRdb to the multiplex PCR reads, yields one record per CDR3 protein. Altogether 300,000 to 450,000 distinct CDR3 sequences are present, roughly 15% being singletons, with the ten largest covering 2% to 3%. The sequencing input was peripheral blood. The receptors were gathered from an adult woman with stable Graves' hyperthyroidism.

In its sample, this clonotype was seen a few times. V is TRBV7-6 and J is TRBJ2-2; D gene uncertain. This CDR3 comprises 15 residues. Germline V CDR1 and CDR2: SGHVS, FNYEAQ. The germline V and J ends were trimmed by 5 bases and 0 bases, with 10 bases remaining between them. CDR3 region: CASSTTMANTGELFF. In DNA form, the CDR3 reads TGTGCCAGCAGCACGACGATGGCGAACACCGGGGAGCTGTTTTTT.

Ten or more counts support this clonotype. CDR3 in amino acids: CASTKSSGHRNQPQHF. The CDR3 DNA reads TGTGCCAGCACCAAATCGTCGGGACATCGCAATCAGCCCCAGCATTTT. V gene TRBV12-3 or TRBV12-4 combines with J gene TRBJ1-5; D is perhaps TRBD1 (6 bases). This CDR3 comprises 16 residues. Trimming removed 7 bases at V and 2 bases at J, with 18 bases between.

The chain couples TRBV7-2 to TRBJ2-3; 7 bases map to TRBD2. CDR1 and CDR2 from the germline V gene are SGHTA and FQGNSA. J was trimmed by 3 bases and V by 5 bases; bases with no gene match: 11. The CDR3 covers 16 residues. The CDR3 region is CASSLGGFGLTDTQYF. CDR3 nucleotide sequence: TGTGCCAGCAGCCTGGGAGGGTTCGGGCTGACAGATACGCAGTATTTT.

V and J are TRBV4-2 and TRBJ2-2; D is unresolved. This CDR3 comprises 15 residues. V was cut by 2 bases and J by 3 bases, with 10 bases left in between. Germline-derived CDR1 and CDR2 are LGHNA and YNFKEQ. CDR3 sequence (DNA): TGTGCCAGCAGCCAACCTTCGGAAGACACCGGGGAGCTGTTTTTT. Its translation: CASSQPSEDTGELFF.

Notes on this clonotype: The junction differs from germline at one of its ends, possibly a read error. The chain uses TRBV19 and TRBJ2-7, with D tentatively TRBD1 (5 bases). CDR1 LNHDA and CDR2 SQIVND come from the germline V gene (reference sequence). The CDR3 length is 13 residues. In nucleotides, the CDR3 is TGTGCCAGTAGCGGCAGGGTTTCCTACAAGCAGTACTTC. Its translation is CASSGRVSYKQYF.

This clonotype has a count of ten or more. V usage is TRBV20-1 and J usage is TRBJ1-1; possible D gene TRBD1, 6 bases. The germline V gene encodes CDR1 DFQATT and CDR2 SNEGSKA (reference sequence). This CDR3 is built from 14 residues. Trimming took off 1 base at V and 4 bases at J, with 13 bases between the two ends. The CDR3 nucleotides are TGCAGTGCTAGAGTGGGGGGCTGGGGCACTGAAGCTTTCTTT. Its translation is CSARVGGWGTEAFF.

Many counts were recorded for this clonotype. V usage is TRBV6-2 or TRBV6-3 and J usage is TRBJ2-7, with D maybe TRBD1 (5 bases). V was clipped by 6 bases and J by 4 bases, with 22 bases between them. CDR1 MNHEY and CDR2 SVGEGT come from the germline V gene. The CDR3 is made up of 16 amino acids. CDR3: CASRPPRWKTAYEQYF. The CDR3 DNA follows: TGTGCCAGCAGACCACCCCGGTGGAAGACAGCTTACGAGCAGTACTTC.

This clonotype was detected a few times. It is likely a read error, because the conserved phenylalanine at the end of the CDR3 is missing. V and J are TRBV5-1 and TRBJ1-2, with a weak D call TRBD1 (6 bases). The CDR3 contains 14 residues. Per germline, CDR1 SGHRS and CDR2 YFSETQ. V lost 4 bases and J 2 bases, leaving 12 bases between the germline ends. CDR3 sequence reads: CASSPGTNNYGYTL. CDR3 coding DNA: TGCGCCAGCAGCCCCGGGACAAACAACTATGGCTACACCCTC.

The chain links TRBV12-3 or TRBV12-4 to TRBJ2-5; D is perhaps TRBD2 (5 bases). V was trimmed by 5 bases and J by 7 bases, leaving 11 bases between them. The CDR3 loop spans 12 amino acids. The CDR3 protein is CASSLQAATQYF. For the CDR3, the DNA is TGTGCCAGCAGTCTCCAAGCGGCGACCCAGTACTTC.

This clonotype was found many times. The junction does not match germline at one end; this may be a read error. The chain recombines TRBV7-9 with TRBJ2-7, with 9 bases identical to TRBD1. Germline CDR1 reads SEHNR; CDR2 reads FQNEAQ (reference sequence). CDR3 size: 15 residues. In DNA form, the CDR3 reads TGCGCCAGCAGCTTGGGACAGGGTTCCTCCTACGAGCAGTACTTC. Protein: CASSLGQGSSYEQYF.

This clonotype was observed many times. An end of the junction differs from the germline gene, which may be a read error. This chain joins TRBV7-6 and TRBJ2-4; D is possibly TRBD2 (7 bases). Per germline, CDR1 SGHVS and CDR2 FNYEAQ. This CDR3 is built from 17 residues. The CDR3 nucleotides are TGTGCCAGCAGCTTAGAGGGGGGGGGCCTAGCCAAAAACATTAAGTACTTC. Amino acids: CASSLEGGGLAKNIKYF. Filled out from reference TRBV7-6 and TRBJ2-4, the complete variable domain reads GAGVSQSPRYKVTKRGQDVALRCDPISGHVSLYWYRQALGQGPEFLTYFNYEAQQDKSGLPNDRFSAERPEGSISTLTIQRTEQRDSAMYRCASSLEGGGLAKNIKYFGAGTRLSVL.

The rearrangement joins TRBV6-1 to TRBJ1-6; D unclear. Looked up from germline, CDR1 is MNHNS and CDR2 is SASEGT. Trimming left V 0 bases short and J 12 bases short, with 9 bases between. The CDR3 totals 13 residues. As DNA, the CDR3 is TGTGCCAGCAGTGAAGCGCTAAGAGGACCCCTCCACTTT. The encoded protein is CASSEALRGPLHF.

This clonotype showed up many times. The junction departs from the called germline gene at one end, perhaps through a read error. The V and J genes are TRBV29-1 and TRBJ1-2; 12 bases are a match to TRBD1. Germline assignment: CDR1 SQVTM and CDR2 ANQGSEA. The CDR3 contains 14 residues. The CDR3 DNA is TGCAGCGATGGGACAGGGGGCCTTAACCATGGCTACACCTTC. The encoded protein is CSDGTGGLNHGYTF.

V usage is TRBV7-6 and J usage is TRBJ1-5, with TRBD1 matching over 10 bases. The CDR3 covers 17 residues. Germline CDR1 SGHVS, CDR2 FNYEAQ. The junction had 12 bases not matched to a gene; V was cut back by 5 bases and J by 5 bases. Here the CDR3 reads CASSRPFGQGEDQPQHF. CDR3 coding DNA: TGTGCCAGCAGCCGCCCCTTCGGACAGGGGGAGGATCAGCCCCAGCATTTT.

As for this clonotype: The missing conserved phenylalanine or tryptophan at the end of this CDR3 makes a read error likely. V usage is TRBV12-5 and J usage is TRBJ1-3; perhaps TRBD1 as D (5 bases). CDR1 and CDR2 from the germline V gene are LGHNT and FRNRAP. The CDR3 has 16 residues. Trimming left V 2 bases short and J 2 bases short, with 13 bases between. The CDR3 nucleotides read TGTGCTAGTGGTTTGCCCCCTTTGGGGGCTGGAAACACCATATATTCT. Residues: CASGLPPLGAGNTIYS.

This clonotype occurred many times. The chain couples TRBV6-2 or TRBV6-3 to TRBJ2-7, with D tentatively TRBD2 (5 bases). The V gene lost 0 bases and the J gene lost 2 bases, with 11 bases spanning the gap. Germline lookup yields CDR1 MNHEY and CDR2 SVGEGT. The length of the CDR3 is 15 residues. The CDR3 DNA reads TGTGCCAGCAGTTACTCGGGAGCCTCCACCTACGAGCAGTACTTC. It yields the protein CASSYSGASTYEQYF.

This clonotype has a count of ten or more. J is TRBJ1-2 and V is TRBV29-1; 8 positions agree with TRBD1. The germline CDR1 and CDR2 sequences are SQVTM and ANQGSEA. The CDR3 spans 12 residues. V shed 6 bases, J shed 7 bases, and the junction held 7 bases outside the gene matches. DNA of the CDR3: TGCAGCGTGAAGCGGACAGGGATTGGCTACACCTTC. It specifies CSVKRTGIGYTF.

This clonotype has at least ten counts. The rearrangement joins TRBV29-1 to TRBJ1-1; a weak D match, TRBD1 (5 bases). The germline gives CDR1 SQVTM, CDR2 ANQGSEA. Trimming removed 4 bases from V and 0 bases from J, with 15 bases in between. The CDR3 covers 15 residues. The CDR3 region is CSVAIRQPVNTEAFF. The CDR3 DNA follows: TGCAGCGTTGCTATCAGACAGCCGGTGAACACTGAAGCTTTCTTT.

The sample holds many counts of this clonotype. The chain joins TRBV7-2 to TRBJ1-2, with TRBD1 matching 7 bases. CDR1 is SGHTA and CDR2 is FQGNSA in the germline V gene. The CDR3 totals 18 residues. After removal of 1 base from V and 3 bases from J, the junction contained 14 bases not matched to a gene. Here the CDR3 reads CASSLGWGQHLGDYGYTF. CDR3 bases: TGTGCCAGCAGCTTAGGCTGGGGACAGCACTTGGGAGACTATGGCTACACCTTC.

This clonotype was seen at least ten times. The V gene is TRBV25-1, the J gene TRBJ2-5; 13 nucleotides align to TRBD2. The V and J ends lost 5 bases and 5 bases, in that order; junction bases with no gene match: 8. This CDR3 comprises 16 residues. Per germline, CDR1 MGHDK and CDR2 SYGVNS. DNA of the CDR3: TGTGCCAGCAGTAAAGGACTAGCGGGAGCTGGGGAGACCCAGTACTTC. It specifies CASSKGLAGAGETQYF.

Many counts were recorded for this clonotype. The V call is TRBV27, the J call TRBJ1-1, with 7 bases aligning to TRBD1. V lost 6 bases, J lost 4 bases, and 8 bases stayed unmatched. The CDR3 runs to 14 residues. Germline-derived CDR1 and CDR2 are MNHEY and SMNVEV (reference sequence). Here the CDR3 DNA reads TGTGCCAGCAGGCCCGTAACAGGGGTCACTGAAGCTTTCTTT. It translates to CASRPVTGVTEAFF.

The chain couples TRBV19 to TRBJ1-1; D may be TRBD1 (6 bases). Looked up from germline, CDR1 is LNHDA and CDR2 is SQIVND (reference sequence). V was trimmed by 11 bases and J by 0 bases, leaving 13 bases between them. This CDR3 region has 13 residues. Here the CDR3 DNA reads TGTGCCTGGCAGGGGCGGCTGAACACTGAAGCTTTCTTT. The encoded protein is CAWQGRLNTEAFF.

This clonotype has at least ten counts. This rearrangement joins TRBV28 to TRBJ1-3; no reliable D call. Deletions cut 6 bases from V and 0 bases from J, with 9 bases between. The germline gives CDR1 MDHEN, CDR2 SYDVKM. The CDR3 covers 14 residues. The CDR3 DNA reads as TGTGCCAGCAGGGCCGCCTTCTCTGGAAACACCATATATTTT. Protein: CASRAAFSGNTIYF.

This clonotype showed up just a few times. The J gene is TRBJ2-3, the V gene TRBV6-4; D might be TRBD1 or TRBD2, each matching 6 bases. The CDR3 is 17 residues long. Trimming pared 7 bases from V and 2 bases from J, leaving 22 bases between. CDR1 is MRHNA, CDR2 SNTAGT, per germline. CDR3 sequence (DNA): TGTGCCAGCAAACCCTCCCGGGGGCTTAATCACACAGATACGCAGTATTTT. Its translation: CASKPSRGLNHTDTQYF.

The table lists this clonotype with many counts. V gene TRBV2 combines with J gene TRBJ2-1, with 8 bases aligning to TRBD2. V shed 7 bases and J 6 bases; nucleotides not matched to a gene: 5. Germline V gene data show CDR1 as SNHLY and CDR2 as FYNNEI. The CDR3 length is 13 residues. CDR3 nucleotides: TGTGCCAGCACAGGTGGGACTAGCAATGAGCAGTTCTTC. The encoded protein is CASTGGTSNEQFF.

This clonotype was detected many times. The gene calls are TRBV27 and TRBJ2-7, with TRBD1 matching over 8 bases. The junction had 8 bases not matched to a gene; V was cut back by 7 bases and J by 3 bases. The germline V gene encodes CDR1 MNHEY and CDR2 SMNVEV (reference sequence). The CDR3 length is 14 residues. CDR3 residues: CASKNLGQGYEQYF. As DNA, the CDR3 is TGTGCCAGCAAAAATCTAGGACAGGGCTACGAGCAGTACTTC.